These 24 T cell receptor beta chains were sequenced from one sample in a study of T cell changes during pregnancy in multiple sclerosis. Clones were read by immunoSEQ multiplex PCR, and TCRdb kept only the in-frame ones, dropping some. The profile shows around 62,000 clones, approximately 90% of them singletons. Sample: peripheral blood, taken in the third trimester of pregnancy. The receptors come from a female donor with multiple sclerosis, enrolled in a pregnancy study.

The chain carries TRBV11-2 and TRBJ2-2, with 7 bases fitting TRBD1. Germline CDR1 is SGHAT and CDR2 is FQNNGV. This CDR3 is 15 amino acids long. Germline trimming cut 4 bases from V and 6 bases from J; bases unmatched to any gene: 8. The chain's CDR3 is CASSSIQGNSGELFF. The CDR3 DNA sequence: TGTGCCAGCAGCTCTATACAGGGGAATTCCGGGGAGCTGTTTTTT.

The CDR3 coding sequence is TGTGCCAGTAAGAGCGGGAGTGGAAATGAGCAGTTCTTC. Translated, it gives CASKSGSGNEQFF. The gene calls are TRBV19 and TRBJ2-1, with 8 bases fitting TRBD2. Germline-derived CDR1 and CDR2 are LNHDA and SQIVND (reference sequence). The CDR3 runs 13 residues. V shed 7 bases and J 7 bases; nucleotides not matched to a gene: 6.

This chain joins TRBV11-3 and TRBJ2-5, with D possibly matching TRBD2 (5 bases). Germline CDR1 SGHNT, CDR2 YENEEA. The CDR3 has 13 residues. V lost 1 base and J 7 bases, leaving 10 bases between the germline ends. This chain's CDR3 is CASSLAVRGTQYF. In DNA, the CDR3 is TGTGCCAGCAGCTTAGCAGTCCGGGGGACCCAGTACTTC.

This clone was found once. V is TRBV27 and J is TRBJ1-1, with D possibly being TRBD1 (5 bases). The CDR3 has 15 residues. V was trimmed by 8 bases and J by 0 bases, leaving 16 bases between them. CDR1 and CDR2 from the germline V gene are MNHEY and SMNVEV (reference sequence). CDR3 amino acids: CASVAGTDMNTEAFF. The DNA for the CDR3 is TGTGCCAGCGTTGCGGGGACTGATATGAACACTGAAGCTTTCTTT.

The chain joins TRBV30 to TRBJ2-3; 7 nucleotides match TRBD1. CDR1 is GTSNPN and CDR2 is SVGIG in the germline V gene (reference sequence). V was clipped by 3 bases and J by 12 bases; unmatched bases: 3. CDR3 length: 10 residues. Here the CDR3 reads CAWSRDRQYF. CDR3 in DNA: TGTGCCTGGAGCCGGGACAGACAGTATTTT.

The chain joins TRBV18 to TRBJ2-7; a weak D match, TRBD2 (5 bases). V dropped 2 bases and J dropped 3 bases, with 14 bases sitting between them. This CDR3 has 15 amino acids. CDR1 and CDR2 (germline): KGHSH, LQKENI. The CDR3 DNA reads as TGTGCCAGCTCACCAGTGGCAGCGGACCGCTACGAGCAGTACTTC. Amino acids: CASSPVAADRYEQYF.

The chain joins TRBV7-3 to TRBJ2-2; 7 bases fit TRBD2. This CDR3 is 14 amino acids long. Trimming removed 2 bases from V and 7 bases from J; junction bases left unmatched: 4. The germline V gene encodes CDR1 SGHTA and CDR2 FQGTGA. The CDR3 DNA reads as TGTGCCAGCAGCTTAGGGGGGGTCGGCGGGGAGCTGTTTTTT. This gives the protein CASSLGGVGGELFF.

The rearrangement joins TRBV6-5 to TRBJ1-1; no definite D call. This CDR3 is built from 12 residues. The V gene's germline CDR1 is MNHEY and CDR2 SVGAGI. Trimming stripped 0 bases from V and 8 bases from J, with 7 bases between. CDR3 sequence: CASSYSPPEAFF. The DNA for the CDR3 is TGTGCCAGCAGTTACTCCCCTCCCGAAGCTTTCTTT.

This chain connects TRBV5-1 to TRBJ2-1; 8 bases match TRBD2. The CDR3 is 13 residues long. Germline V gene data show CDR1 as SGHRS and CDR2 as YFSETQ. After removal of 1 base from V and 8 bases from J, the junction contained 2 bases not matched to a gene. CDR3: CASSLTSGYEQFF. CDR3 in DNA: TGCGCCAGCAGCTTGACTAGCGGCTATGAGCAGTTCTTC.

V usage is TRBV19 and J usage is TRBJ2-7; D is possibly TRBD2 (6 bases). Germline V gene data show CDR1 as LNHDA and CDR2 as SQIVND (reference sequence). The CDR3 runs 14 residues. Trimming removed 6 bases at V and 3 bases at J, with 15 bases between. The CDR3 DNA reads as TGTGCCAGTAGGAAAAATCAGGGAGGCTACGAGCAGTACTTC. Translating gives CASRKNQGGYEQYF.

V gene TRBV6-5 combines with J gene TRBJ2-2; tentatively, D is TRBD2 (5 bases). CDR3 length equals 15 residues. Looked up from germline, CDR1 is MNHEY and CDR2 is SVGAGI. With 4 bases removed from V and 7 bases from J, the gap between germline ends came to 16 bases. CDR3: CASSFTWRRVGELFF. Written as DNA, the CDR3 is TGTGCCAGCAGTTTTACGTGGAGGCGGGTCGGGGAGCTGTTTTTT.

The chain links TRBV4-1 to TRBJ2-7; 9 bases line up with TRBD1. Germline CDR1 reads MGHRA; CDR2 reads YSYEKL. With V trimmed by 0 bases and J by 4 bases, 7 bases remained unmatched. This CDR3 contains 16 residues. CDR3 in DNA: TGCGCCAGCAGCCAAGAACCGGGACAGGGTTTTTACGAGCAGTACTTC. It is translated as CASSQEPGQGFYEQYF.

CDR3 in amino acids: CASSLRQGSEAFF. CDR3 DNA sequence: TGCGCCAGCAGCCTACGACAGGGGTCTGAAGCTTTCTTT. This chain connects TRBV4-3 to TRBJ1-1, with 8 bases identical to TRBD1. V lost 4 bases and J lost 6; bases outside the gene matches: 4. The CDR3 contains 13 residues. Germline V lookup: CDR1 LGHNA, CDR2 YSLEER.

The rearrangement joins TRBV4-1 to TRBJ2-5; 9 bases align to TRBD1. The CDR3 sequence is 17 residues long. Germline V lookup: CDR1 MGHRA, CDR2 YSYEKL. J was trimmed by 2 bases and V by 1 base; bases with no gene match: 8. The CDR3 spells CASSQGRLDRGQETQYF. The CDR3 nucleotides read TGCGCCAGCAGCCAAGGAAGACTAGACAGGGGGCAAGAGACCCAGTACTTC.

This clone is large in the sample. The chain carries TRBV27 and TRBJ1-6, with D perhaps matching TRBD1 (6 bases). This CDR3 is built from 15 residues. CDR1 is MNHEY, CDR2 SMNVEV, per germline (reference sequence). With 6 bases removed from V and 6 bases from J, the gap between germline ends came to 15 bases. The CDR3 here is CASSLTTRGNSPLHF. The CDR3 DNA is TGTGCCAGCAGCTTAACCACCAGGGGTAATTCACCCCTCCACTTT.

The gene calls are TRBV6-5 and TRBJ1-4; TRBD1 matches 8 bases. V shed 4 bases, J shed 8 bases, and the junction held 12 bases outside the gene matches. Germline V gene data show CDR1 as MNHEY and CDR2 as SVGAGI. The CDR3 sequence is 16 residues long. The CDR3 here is CASSSPTGGLEEKLFF. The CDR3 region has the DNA TGTGCCAGCAGTTCCCCTACAGGGGGGTTAGAGGAAAAACTGTTTTTT.

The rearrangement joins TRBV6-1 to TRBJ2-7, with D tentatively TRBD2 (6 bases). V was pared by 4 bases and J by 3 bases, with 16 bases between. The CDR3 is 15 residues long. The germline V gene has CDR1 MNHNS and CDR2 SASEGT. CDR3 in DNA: TGTGCCAGCAGTGTAGCGATGGAGGGGCGCTACGAGCAGTACTTC. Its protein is CASSVAMEGRYEQYF.

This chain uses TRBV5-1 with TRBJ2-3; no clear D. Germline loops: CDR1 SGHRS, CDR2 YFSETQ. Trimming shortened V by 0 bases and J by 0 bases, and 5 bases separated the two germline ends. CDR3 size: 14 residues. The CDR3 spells CASSLDLSTDTQYF. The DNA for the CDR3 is TGCGCCAGCAGCTTGGACCTAAGCACAGATACGCAGTATTTT.

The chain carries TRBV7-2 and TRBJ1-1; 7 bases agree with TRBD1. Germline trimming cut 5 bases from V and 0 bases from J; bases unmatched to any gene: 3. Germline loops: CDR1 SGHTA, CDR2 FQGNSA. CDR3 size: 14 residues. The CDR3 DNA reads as TGTGCCAGCAGCGCAGACAGGGTGAACACTGAAGCTTTCTTT. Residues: CASSADRVNTEAFF. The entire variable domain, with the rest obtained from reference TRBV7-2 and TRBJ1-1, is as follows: GAGVSQSPSNKVTEKGKDVELRCDPISGHTALYWYRQSLGQGLEFLIYFQGNSAPDKSGLPSDRFSAERTGGSVSTLTIQRTQQEDSAVYLCASSADRVNTEAFFGQGTRLTVV.

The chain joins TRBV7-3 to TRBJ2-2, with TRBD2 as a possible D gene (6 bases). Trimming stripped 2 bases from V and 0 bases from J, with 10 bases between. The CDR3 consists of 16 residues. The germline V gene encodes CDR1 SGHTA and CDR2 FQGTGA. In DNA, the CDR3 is TGTGCCAGCAGCTTAGGCGGGGCGGCGAACACCGGGGAGCTGTTTTTT. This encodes CASSLGGAANTGELFF.

This CDR3 reads CASSVLGRAGDIQYF. CDR3 DNA sequence: TGTGCCAGCAGCGTACTCGGGAGGGCCGGGGACATTCAGTACTTC. The rearrangement joins TRBV9 to TRBJ2-4, with 8 bases that match TRBD2. The CDR3 sequence is 15 residues long. Germline values: CDR1 SGDLS, CDR2 YYNGEE. The V and J ends lost 1 base and 8 bases, in that order; junction bases with no gene match: 8.

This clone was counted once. This CDR3 is CASSDYGGETQYF. CDR3 in DNA: TGTGCCAGCAGTGATTACGGGGGTGAGACCCAGTACTTC. J is TRBJ2-5 and V is TRBV25-1, with D possibly TRBD2 on 6 matching bases. This CDR3 contains 13 residues. Germline CDR1 reads MGHDK; CDR2 reads SYGVNS. Trimming removed 3 bases at V and 5 bases at J, with 10 bases between. Looking up the rest from reference TRBV25-1 and TRBJ2-5 gives the full variable domain: EADIYQTPRYLVIGTGKKITLECSQTMGHDKMYWYQQDPGMELHLIHYSYGVNSTEKGDLSSESTVSRIRTEHFPLTLESARPSHTSQYLCASSDYGGETQYFGPGTRLLVL.

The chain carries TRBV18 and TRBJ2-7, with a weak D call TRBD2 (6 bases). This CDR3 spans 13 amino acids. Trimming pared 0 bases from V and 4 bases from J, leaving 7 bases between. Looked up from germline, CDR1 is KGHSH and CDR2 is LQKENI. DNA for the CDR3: TGTGCCAGCTCACCACCGGGGGGTTACGAGCAGTACTTC. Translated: CASSPPGGYEQYF.

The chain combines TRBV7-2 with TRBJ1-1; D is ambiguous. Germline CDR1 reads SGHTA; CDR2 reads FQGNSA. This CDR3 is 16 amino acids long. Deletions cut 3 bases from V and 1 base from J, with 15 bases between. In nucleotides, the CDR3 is TGTGCCAGCAGCTTCAAATCCAGACACCGGAACACTGAAGCTTTCTTT. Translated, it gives CASSFKSRHRNTEAFF.